This T cell receptor (beta chain) derives from a study of cytomegalovirus exposure and HLA in healthy donors. About the research overall: An early data release held 70 million to 90 million unique TCRs from HLA-typed donors. Study-wide points: Most of the TCR beta V segments (in an earlier analysis) were productive either about 87% or about 30% of the time.

Per the germline V gene, CDR1 is ENHRY and CDR2 is SYGVKD. V lost 2 bases, J lost 3 bases, and 11 bases lay in between. This CDR3 spans 15 amino acids. Comment on this clone: What it binds is not known.

The PCR employed 60 Vbeta primers together with 13 Jbeta primers. Assay used: immunoSEQ multiplex PCR; TCRdb lists only in-frame clones, some missing. The sample has about 170,000 clones, under 85% seen once; the top ten hold 4.8%. The origin of this receptor is a man aged 18 to 35 in good health and CMV-seronegative. The V call is TRBV10-3, the J call TRBJ2-1; D possibly corresponds to TRBD2 (6 bases). Sequenced sample: PBMCs. The CDR3 loop reads CAISEGGLFYNEQFF. As DNA, the CDR3 is TGTGCCATCAGTGAGGGGGGACTCTTCTACAATGAGCAGTTCTTC.